The source of this T cell receptor (beta chain) is a study of Ad26.COV2.S vaccination and SARS-CoV-2 variants. Method: immunoSEQ multiplex PCR; TCRdb's copy keeps in-frame clones and lacks some. The table lists approximately 360,000 clones, 83% of them singletons. This clone was seen once. Stated treatment: approximately 18 received Ad26.COV2.S at low or high dose, single or two shots; about 5 received placebo; per-sample allocation not given. The samples date from day 63 after the first vaccine or placebo injection. Vaccination employed an Ad26 vector expressing the Wuhan-strain SARS-CoV-2 spike. V dropped 5 bases and J dropped 4 bases, with 9 bases sitting between them. Germline CDR1 reads MNHEY; CDR2 reads SVGAGI. This CDR3 contains 13 residues.

Material: peripheral blood, obtained in a trial of Ad26.COV2.S vaccine versus placebo. The chain employs TRBV6-5 and TRBJ1-3; D unclear. This TCR came from a person aged 18-60 years who received the Ad26.COV2.S COVID-19 vaccine or a placebo. CDR3 in amino acids: CASSQTQGNTIYF. The CDR3 nucleotides read TGTGCCAGCAGTCAAACACAGGGAAACACCATATATTTT.